This is a list of T cell receptor beta chains from one sample in a study of blood T cell repertoires in COVID-19. Data came from immunoSEQ multiplex PCR; TCRdb stores just in-frame clones and leaves some out. In the table there are over 200,000 clones, over 70% of which are singletons. Material: peripheral blood. The source is a woman older than 75 with acute or convalescent COVID-19. CDR3s leave out the opening cysteine and the closing phenylalanine or tryptophan.

CDR3 length | J gene | V gene | CDR3 protein
17 | TRBJ1-5 | TRBV12-5 | ASGARPYETGIFNQPQH
11 | TRBJ2-7 | TRBV5-4 | ASSLGDRGAQY
14 | TRBJ2-3 | TRBV11-3 | ASSAGQRTVTDTQY
17 | TRBJ1-4 | TRBV7-2 | ASSPRGAGGSFRNEKLF
11 | TRBJ2-3 | TRBV3-1/TRBV3-2 | ASSQERWSTQY
13 | TRBJ2-5 | TRBV5-1 | ASSTWDRGQETQY
12 | TRBJ2-7 | TRBV5-1 | ASSLGLGAYEQY
12 | TRBJ1-2 | TRBV11-2 | ASSFRGQTYGYT
13 | TRBJ2-2 | TRBV10-1 | ASSSGTGGTGELF
11 | TRBJ2-2 | TRBV9 | ASSAGTVGELF
14 | TRBJ2-4 | TRBV5-6 | ASSPAGALAKNIQY
13 | TRBJ2-3 | TRBV19 | ASSSTGGNPDTQY
14 | TRBJ2-3 | TRBV18 | ASSPERLPSTDTQY
11 | TRBJ1-2 | TRBV15 | ATEPGGGYGYT
15 | TRBJ2-1 | TRBV7-7 | ASSPIEIRGSYNEQF
12 | TRBJ2-5 | TRBV3-1/TRBV3-2 | ASSQETSVETQY
15 | TRBJ1-2 | TRBV3-1/TRBV3-2 | ASSQDGGRGLGPGYT